The rows below give T cell receptor beta chains drawn from one sample of a study of T-cell reconstitution after alpha-beta-depleted transplantation in children. TCRdb reprocessed the PCR reads with MiXCR, giving one entry per CDR3 protein. The sample includes approximately 270,000 distinct CDR3 sequences, approximately 9.6% of them seen just once. The sample in question was PBMCs from the stem cell graft donor, obtained from the stem cell graft. Receptor source: a human donor who donated a stem cell graft to a child with SCID. Both conserved end residues are part of each CDR3. The D gene is left open where the match is weak. Size values are once, few and many counts, or a class for expanded clones, and some rows have none.

cdr3_length: 16; v_call: TRBV7-3; d_call: TRBD1; j_call: TRBJ2-2; clone_size: NA; cdr3_aa: CASSPDRGGDTGELFF; cdr3_nt: TGTGCCAGCAGCCCGGACAGGGGAGGGGACACCGGGGAGCTGTTTTTT
cdr3_length: 13; v_call: TRBV5-1; d_call: TRBD1; j_call: TRBJ2-4; clone_size: many; cdr3_aa: CASSRDRENIQYF; cdr3_nt: TGCGCCAGCAGCAGGGACAGGGAGAACATTCAGTACTTC
cdr3_length: 17; v_call: TRBV4-1; d_call: NA; j_call: TRBJ1-2; clone_size: few; cdr3_aa: CASSQPKTGGVFKGYTF; cdr3_nt: TGCGCCAGCAGTCAACCAAAGACAGGTGGTGTGTTTAAGGGCTACACCTTC
cdr3_length: 13; v_call: TRBV23-1; d_call: NA; j_call: TRBJ2-1; clone_size: NA; cdr3_aa: CASSQNRTSEQFF; cdr3_nt: TGCGCCAGCAGTCAAAACCGGACGAGTGAGCAGTTCTTC
cdr3_length: 17; v_call: TRBV24-1; d_call: TRBD1; j_call: TRBJ2-1; clone_size: many; cdr3_aa: CATSERPGQGSYNEQFF; cdr3_nt: TGTGCCACCAGTGAGCGACCGGGACAGGGTAGTTACAATGAGCAGTTCTTC
cdr3_length: 12; v_call: TRBV5-6; d_call: NA; j_call: TRBJ2-7; clone_size: NA; cdr3_aa: CASSLGAHEQYF; cdr3_nt: TGTGCCAGCAGCCTAGGAGCCCACGAGCAGTACTTC
cdr3_length: 17; v_call: TRBV2; d_call: NA; j_call: TRBJ1-5; clone_size: NA; cdr3_aa: CASRTGTPRYSNQPQHF; cdr3_nt: TGTGCCAGCAGAACCGGGACACCGAGATATAGCAATCAGCCCCAGCATTTT
cdr3_length: 12; v_call: TRBV20-1; d_call: NA; j_call: TRBJ1-1; clone_size: many; cdr3_aa: CSAREGITEAFF; cdr3_nt: TGCAGTGCTAGGGAGGGGATTACTGAAGCTTTCTTT
cdr3_length: 12; v_call: TRBV12-3/TRBV12-4; d_call: TRBD2; j_call: TRBJ2-1; clone_size: NA; cdr3_aa: CASRLTSGEQFF; cdr3_nt: TGTGCCAGCAGACTGACTAGCGGGGAGCAGTTCTTC
cdr3_length: 15; v_call: TRBV25-1; d_call: TRBD1; j_call: TRBJ1-4; clone_size: many; cdr3_aa: CASSDGGQGGEKLFF; cdr3_nt: TGTGCCAGCAGTGACGGAGGACAGGGCGGGGAAAAACTGTTTTTT
cdr3_length: 14; v_call: TRBV20-1; d_call: NA; j_call: TRBJ1-2; clone_size: NA; cdr3_aa: CSARDVQGNSGYTF; cdr3_nt: TGCAGTGCTAGAGATGTGCAGGGGAATAGTGGCTACACCTTC
cdr3_length: 15; v_call: TRBV16; d_call: TRBD1; j_call: TRBJ2-5; clone_size: NA; cdr3_aa: CASSQRIDREKTQYF; cdr3_nt: TGTGCCAGCAGCCAAAGGATTGACAGGGAAAAGACCCAGTACTTC
cdr3_length: 13; v_call: TRBV5-1; d_call: NA; j_call: TRBJ2-3; clone_size: few; cdr3_aa: CASSDDWGNTQYF; cdr3_nt: TGCGCCAGCAGCGATGACTGGGGAAATACGCAGTATTTT
cdr3_length: 15; v_call: TRBV27; d_call: NA; j_call: TRBJ1-2; clone_size: many; cdr3_aa: CASANPYGKSYGYTF; cdr3_nt: TGTGCCAGCGCCAACCCCTATGGGAAGAGCTATGGCTACACCTTC
cdr3_length: 15; v_call: TRBV7-3; d_call: NA; j_call: TRBJ2-2; clone_size: few; cdr3_aa: CASSLTGVGTGELFF; cdr3_nt: TGTGCCAGCAGCTTAACGGGGGTTGGCACCGGGGAGCTGTTTTTT
cdr3_length: 15; v_call: TRBV11-2; d_call: TRBD1; j_call: TRBJ1-5; clone_size: few; cdr3_aa: CASSFQGAVGQPQHF; cdr3_nt: TGTGCCAGCAGCTTTCAGGGGGCGGTGGGTCAGCCCCAGCATTTT
cdr3_length: 14; v_call: TRBV10-1; d_call: NA; j_call: TRBJ2-2; clone_size: NA; cdr3_aa: CASGGHQNTGELFF; cdr3_nt: TGCGCCAGTGGGGGACACCAGAACACCGGGGAGCTGTTTTTT
cdr3_length: 13; v_call: TRBV7-9; d_call: TRBD1; j_call: TRBJ1-3; clone_size: few; cdr3_aa: CASSQGAGNTIYF; cdr3_nt: TGTGCCAGCAGCCAGGGGGCTGGAAACACCATATATTTT
cdr3_length: 13; v_call: TRBV20-1; d_call: NA; j_call: TRBJ2-3; clone_size: few; cdr3_aa: CSAREPASQAQYF; cdr3_nt: TGCAGTGCCAGGGAACCGGCCTCTCAGGCGCAGTATTTT
cdr3_length: 13; v_call: TRBV3-1; d_call: NA; j_call: TRBJ1-5; clone_size: many; cdr3_aa: CASSQDRAQPQHF; cdr3_nt: TGTGCCAGCAGCCAAGACAGGGCTCAGCCCCAGCATTTT
cdr3_length: 11; v_call: TRBV12-3/TRBV12-4; d_call: TRBD2; j_call: TRBJ2-3; clone_size: NA; cdr3_aa: CASSSGLAPYF; cdr3_nt: TGTGCCAGCAGTTCGGGACTAGCCCCATATTTT
cdr3_length: 18; v_call: TRBV5-1; d_call: NA; j_call: TRBJ1-6; clone_size: NA; cdr3_aa: CASSLAAQGNSYNSPLHF; cdr3_nt: TGCGCCAGCAGCTTGGCGGCGCAGGGGAACTCCTATAATTCACCCCTCCACTTT